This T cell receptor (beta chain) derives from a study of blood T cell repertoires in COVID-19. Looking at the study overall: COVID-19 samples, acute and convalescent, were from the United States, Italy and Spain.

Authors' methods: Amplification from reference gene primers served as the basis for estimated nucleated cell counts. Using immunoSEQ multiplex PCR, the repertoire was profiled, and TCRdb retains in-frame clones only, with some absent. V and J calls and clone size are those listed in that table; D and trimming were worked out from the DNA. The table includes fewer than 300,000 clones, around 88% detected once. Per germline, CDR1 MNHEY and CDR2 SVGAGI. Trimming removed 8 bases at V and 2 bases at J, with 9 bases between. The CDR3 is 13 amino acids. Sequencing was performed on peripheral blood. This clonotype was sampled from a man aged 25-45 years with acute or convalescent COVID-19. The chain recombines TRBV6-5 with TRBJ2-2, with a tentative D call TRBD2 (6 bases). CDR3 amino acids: CASRDLNTGELFF. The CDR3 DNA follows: TGTGCCAGCCGGGACTTAAACACCGGGGAGCTGTTTTTT.